A single sample is the source of the 30 T cell receptor beta chains below, sequenced in a study of blood T cell repertoires in COVID-19. Assay: immunoSEQ multiplex PCR; the TCRdb copy retains only in-frame clones and omits some. Found here are 300,000 to 500,000 clones, over 75% of them singletons; the top ten hold around 0.91%. Input material: PBMCs or T cells enriched from blood (not recorded which). The receptor set was obtained from a woman under 40 with acute COVID-19.

The rearrangement joins TRBV28 to TRBJ1-1, with 8 bases matching TRBD1. CDR1 is MDHEN, CDR2 SYDVKM, per germline. The CDR3 is 14 residues long. Unmatched junction bases numbered 3, after V lost 3 bases and J lost 3 bases. The CDR3 DNA sequence: TGTGCCAGCAGTTTGCACAGGGGGGACACTGAAGCTTTCTTT. This sequence encodes CASSLHRGDTEAFF.

This rearrangement joins TRBV19 to TRBJ2-1, with 11 positions matching TRBD2. CDR3 length: 14 residues. With V trimmed by 9 bases and J by 13 bases, 14 bases remained unmatched. Germline V lookup: CDR1 LNHDA, CDR2 SQIVND (reference sequence). The CDR3 DNA reads TGTGCCAGCGGGGTGGCTAGCGGGGGGACCTATCAGTTCTTC. It codes for CASGVASGGTYQFF.

The V and J genes are TRBV24-1 and TRBJ2-7; D is perhaps TRBD2 (6 bases). V was pared by 4 bases and J by 7 bases, with 13 bases between. Germline V lookup: CDR1 KGHDR, CDR2 SFDVKD. The CDR3 has 13 amino acids. As DNA, the CDR3 is TGTGCCACCAGTGACTACCGGGAGTCGGAGCAGTACTTC. Residues: CATSDYRESEQYF.

The V gene is TRBV4-3, the J gene TRBJ2-7; 8 positions agree with TRBD2. CDR1 LGHNA and CDR2 YSLEER come from the germline V gene. J gave up 2 bases and V 0 bases, and 6 bases lay outside the gene matches. The length of the CDR3 is 16 residues. The CDR3 reads CASSQDLPGGAYEQYF. The CDR3 DNA is TGCGCCAGCAGCCAAGATCTTCCCGGGGGGGCCTACGAGCAGTACTTC.

This sequence joins TRBV6-5 and TRBJ2-3; D is possibly TRBD2 (5 bases). Trimming stripped 6 bases from V and 7 bases from J, with 14 bases between. The germline CDR1 and CDR2 sequences are MNHEY and SVGAGI. This CDR3 region has 13 residues. This CDR3 is CASSRSRGYTQYF. CDR3 DNA sequence: TGTGCCAGCAGCCGAAGCCGGGGTTATACGCAGTATTTT.

CDR3 amino acids: CASSRTGGRLGDTQYF. Written as DNA, the CDR3 is TGTGCCAGTAGTAGAACAGGGGGCAGGCTAGGAGATACGCAGTATTTT. The chain uses TRBV19 and TRBJ2-3; 9 bases agree with TRBD1. Germline V lookup: CDR1 LNHDA, CDR2 SQIVND (reference sequence). The CDR3 runs 16 residues. The J segment lost 5 bases and the V segment lost 4 bases, leaving 10 bases of the junction unmatched.

This chain connects TRBV7-2 to TRBJ2-3; 13 bases match TRBD2. The CDR3 sequence is 16 residues long. In germline, CDR1 is SGHTA, CDR2 FQGNSA. The V gene end was trimmed by 7 bases and the J gene end by 7 bases; junction bases not matched to a gene: 11. The CDR3 nucleotides read TGTGCCAGCATCTCAGGACTAGCGGGGGTACCTCATACGCAGTATTTT. Translation gives CASISGLAGVPHTQYF.

The sample holds many counts of this clone. The chain employs TRBV19 and TRBJ2-3, with 9 bases identical to TRBD2. Looked up from germline, CDR1 is LNHDA and CDR2 is SQIVND (reference sequence). With V trimmed by 7 bases and J by 0 bases, 2 bases remained unmatched. This CDR3 comprises 14 residues. The CDR3 region is CASMAGGSTDTQYF. In nucleotides, the CDR3 is TGTGCCAGTATGGCGGGGGGGAGCACAGATACGCAGTATTTT.

The J gene is TRBJ2-1, the V gene TRBV3-1 (or the pseudogene TRBV3-2); tentatively, D is TRBD2 (5 bases). The germline gives CDR1 LGHDT, CDR2 YNNKEL (reference sequence). This CDR3 comprises 15 residues. The ends were cut back, 4 bases at V and 4 bases at J, with 14 bases in the middle. The CDR3 DNA reads TGTGCCAGCAGCCGGCCTCAGCGGCCGTACAATGAGCAGTTCTTC. Protein sequence: CASSRPQRPYNEQFF.

J is TRBJ2-3 and V is TRBV11-1; the match to TRBD2 covers 11 bases. Germline trimming cut 5 bases from V and 2 bases from J; bases unmatched to any gene: 6. There are 16 residues in the CDR3. Germline CDR1 and CDR2: SGHAT and FQDESV (reference sequence). In DNA form, the CDR3 reads TGTGCCAGCAGCCGACTTAGCGGGGGGGTCACAGATACGCAGTATTTT. It specifies CASSRLSGGVTDTQYF.

The V gene is TRBV5-6, the J gene TRBJ1-1; D is unresolved. CDR1 and CDR2 from the germline V gene are SGHDT and YYEEEE. The CDR3 extends over 14 amino acids. The V gene lost 1 base and the J gene lost 0 bases, with 7 bases spanning the gap. The CDR3 spells CASSLRQVNTEAFF. The CDR3 nucleotides are TGTGCCAGCAGCTTGAGGCAGGTGAACACTGAAGCTTTCTTT.

This chain joins TRBV5-4 and TRBJ1-1; 7 bases align to TRBD1. The ends lost 1 base at V and 4 bases at J; junction bases unmatched: 1. Germline lookup yields CDR1 SGHNT and CDR2 YYREEE (reference sequence). This CDR3 region has 13 residues. The CDR3 loop reads CASSLRDSTEAFF. CDR3 coding DNA: TGTGCCAGCAGCTTGCGGGACAGCACTGAAGCTTTCTTT.

The chain links TRBV7-2 to TRBJ2-7; 9 bases are shared with TRBD1. The length of the CDR3 is 16 residues. Unmatched junction bases numbered 9, after V lost 5 bases and J lost 1 base. Looked up from germline, CDR1 is SGHTA and CDR2 is FQGNSA. The CDR3 nucleotides are TGTGCCAGCAGCCGCCCTAGGACAGGGGCTTCCTACGAGCAGTACTTC. Residues: CASSRPRTGASYEQYF.

The genes are TRBV15 and TRBJ2-7, with D maybe TRBD1 (5 bases). V was clipped by 1 base and J by 0 bases, with 22 bases between them. The length of the CDR3 is 19 residues. Germline values: CDR1 LNHNV, CDR2 YYDKDF (reference sequence). CDR3 coding DNA: TGTGCCACCAGCAGAGTGTTTAGGGCCGTCAGGGTCCCCTCCTACGAGCAGTACTTC. Translation gives CATSRVFRAVRVPSYEQYF.

The gene calls are TRBV2 and TRBJ2-7; D remains unclear. The CDR3 runs 14 residues. V was pared by 2 bases and J by 2 bases, with 10 bases between. Germline CDR1 reads SNHLY; CDR2 reads FYNNEI. CDR3 DNA sequence: TGTGCCAGCAGTGAATCGAGGTACGCCTACGAGCAGTACTTC. Its protein product is CASSESRYAYEQYF.

This rearrangement joins TRBV5-1 to TRBJ1-2, with 9 bases identical to TRBD1. V was clipped by 2 bases and J by 10 bases; unmatched bases: 6. The germline gives CDR1 SGHRS, CDR2 YFSETQ. The CDR3 has 13 residues. The CDR3 DNA sequence: TGCGCCAGCAGCTTAGAACGGACAGGGGACTACACCTTC. Amino acids: CASSLERTGDYTF.

This chain connects TRBV27 to TRBJ2-7; possible D gene TRBD1, 5 bases. Deletions cut 8 bases from V and 4 bases from J, with 21 bases between. Germline values: CDR1 MNHEY, CDR2 SMNVEV (reference sequence). This CDR3 contains 15 residues. The CDR3 loop reads CASSRERGPAYEQYF. For the CDR3, the DNA is TGTGCCAGCTCCCGAGAAAGGGGCCCCGCGTACGAGCAGTACTTC.

The rearrangement joins TRBV7-2 to TRBJ2-7, with 10 bases aligning to TRBD1. CDR1 and CDR2 from the germline V gene are SGHTA and FQGNSA. Trimming took 5 bases from V and 4 from J; bases not matched to a gene: 8. CDR3 length: 15 residues. This CDR3 reads CASSPKTGGRYEQYF. The CDR3 DNA is TGTGCCAGCAGCCCAAAGACAGGGGGCAGGTACGAGCAGTACTTC.

The rearrangement links TRBV2 to TRBJ1-2, with TRBD1 identical over 9 bases. Losses at the gene ends were 8 bases for V and 5 bases for J; bases not matched to a gene: 9. The germline CDR1 and CDR2 sequences are SNHLY and FYNNEI. CDR3 size: 14 residues. The CDR3 DNA sequence: TGTGCCAGCGACTGGGTCGGGACAGGGTATGGCTACACCTTC. Amino acids: CASDWVGTGYGYTF.

The gene calls are TRBV19 and TRBJ2-7; 11 bases are a match to TRBD1. The V gene end was trimmed by 3 bases and the J gene end by 7 bases; junction bases not matched to a gene: 5. Per the germline V gene, CDR1 is LNHDA and CDR2 is SQIVND (reference sequence). The CDR3 totals 14 residues. CDR3 amino acids: CASSIGQGAHEQYF. CDR3 nucleotides: TGTGCCAGTAGTATTGGACAGGGGGCTCATGAGCAGTACTTC.

The V call is TRBV7-2, the J call TRBJ2-1; 11 bases map to TRBD2. Germline assignment: CDR1 SGHTA and CDR2 FQGNSA. CDR3 length: 13 amino acids. Losses at the gene ends were 4 bases for V and 10 bases for J; bases not matched to a gene: 3. The CDR3 is CASSSLAGGEQFF. The CDR3 DNA is TGTGCCAGCAGCTCCCTAGCGGGAGGAGAGCAGTTCTTC. Full variable domain (rest looked up from reference TRBV7-2 and TRBJ2-1): GAGVSQSPSNKVTEKGKDVELRCDPISGHTALYWYRQSLGQGLEFLIYFQGNSAPDKSGLPSDRFSAERTGGSVSTLTIQRTQQEDSAVYLCASSSLAGGEQFFGPGTRLTVL.

The chain joins TRBV7-9 to TRBJ2-2, with 7 bases matching TRBD2. The CDR3 consists of 15 residues. Trimming cost V 5 bases and J 0 bases; bases outside gene matches: 3. CDR1 and CDR2 from the germline V gene are SEHNR and FQNEAQ (reference sequence). The CDR3 is CASSLGTTNTGELFF. In nucleotides, the CDR3 is TGTGCCAGCAGCCTCGGGACTACGAACACCGGGGAGCTGTTTTTT.

This clone was detected once. The chain's CDR3 is CSASGGGEETQYF. Here the CDR3 DNA reads TGCAGTGCTAGTGGGGGGGGCGAGGAGACCCAGTACTTC. The rearrangement links TRBV20-1 to TRBJ2-5, with a possible D match to TRBD2 (7 bases). The CDR3 totals 13 residues. Between the trimmed V and J ends, which lost 3 bases and 5 bases, there was a span of 13 bases. Germline V gene data show CDR1 as DFQATT and CDR2 as SNEGSKA (reference sequence).

V usage is TRBV6-4 and J usage is TRBJ2-3; a weak D match, TRBD2 (7 bases). Germline V CDR1 and CDR2: MRHNA, SNTAGT. The CDR3 sequence is 17 residues long. The V and J ends lost 2 bases and 7 bases respectively, with 22 bases between them. Written as DNA, the CDR3 is TGTGCCAGCAGTGACAGGGGTGGCGGGGGCCAGATACATACGCAGTATTTT. Encoded protein: CASSDRGGGGQIHTQYF.

The rearrangement joins TRBV24-1 to TRBJ2-1, with 10 bases matching TRBD1. Germline V gene lookup returns CDR1 KGHDR and CDR2 SFDVKD. The CDR3 is made up of 15 amino acids. After removal of 3 bases from V and 9 bases from J, the junction contained 7 bases not matched to a gene. The CDR3 DNA sequence: TGTGCCACCAGTGATGAAGGACAGGGGGTTGGTGAGCAGTTCTTC. Translating it yields CATSDEGQGVGEQFF.

J is TRBJ2-5 and V is TRBV30; 9 bases are a match to TRBD1. The CDR3 has 16 amino acids. Germline-derived CDR1 and CDR2 are GTSNPN and SVGIG (reference sequence). Trimming at V came to 3 bases and at J to 5 bases, leaving 13 bases not matched to a gene. Written as DNA, the CDR3 is TGTGCCTGGAGCACCTTGAGGACAGGGGTAATGGAGACCCAGTACTTC. Translating it yields CAWSTLRTGVMETQYF.

This clone was observed once. The chain uses TRBV3-1 (or the pseudogene TRBV3-2) and TRBJ1-2; 8 bases line up with TRBD1. Germline CDR1 and CDR2: LGHDT and YNNKEL (reference sequence). The CDR3 covers 14 residues. V lost 4 bases to trimming and J lost 3 bases; unmatched junction nucleotides: 4. Written as DNA, the CDR3 is TGTGCCAGCAGCCCTCGGGACAGGCACTATGGCTACACCTTC. Its protein is CASSPRDRHYGYTF.

V and J are TRBV7-9 and TRBJ1-4, with D maybe TRBD1 (5 bases). The CDR3 loop spans 14 amino acids. The germline CDR1 and CDR2 sequences are SEHNR and FQNEAQ (reference sequence). V shed 6 bases and J shed 7 bases, with 15 bases lying between them. This CDR3 reads CASSQQVVGEKLFF. CDR3 in DNA: TGTGCCAGCAGTCAACAGGTGGTAGGTGAAAAACTGTTTTTT.

This clone was observed once. J is TRBJ2-5 and V is TRBV7-8, with 10 nucleotides matching TRBD2. The CDR3 length is 16 residues. Trimming cost V 4 bases and J 5 bases; bases outside gene matches: 10. From germline, CDR1 is SGHVS and CDR2 FQNEAQ. In DNA form, the CDR3 reads TGTGCCAGCAGCTCCGAGGGAGCGGGGGGGTATGAGACCCAGTACTTC. It encodes CASSSEGAGGYETQYF.

This CDR3 is CASSIIARSNTEAFF. Here the CDR3 DNA reads TGTGCCAGTAGTATAATCGCCAGGTCTAACACTGAAGCTTTCTTT. The V call is TRBV19, the J call TRBJ1-1; D call uncertain. Germline V gene lookup returns CDR1 LNHDA and CDR2 SQIVND (reference sequence). The CDR3 extends over 15 amino acids. V was pared by 2 bases and J by 2 bases, with 12 bases between.